These 27 T cell receptor beta chains share one sample of origin, sequenced in a study of CD8 T cells in Susac syndrome. After extraction with the RNeasy kit, about 0.45 to 1 ug of the RNA was reverse transcribed using random hexamers. One entry per CDR3 protein, called by TCRdb with MiXCR from the immunoSEQ multiplex PCR reads. The profile shows about 280,000 distinct CDR3 sequences, roughly 85% of them singletons. The material sequenced was CD8+ T cells from PBMCs. The receptors were gathered from a human donor with multiple sclerosis.

The chain carries TRBV25-1 and TRBJ2-5; D is unclear. Trimming took off 7 bases at V and 2 bases at J, with 11 bases between the two ends. The CDR3 length is 13 residues. Germline assignment: CDR1 MGHDK and CDR2 SYGVNS. The CDR3 loop is CASTPASQETQYF. As DNA, the CDR3 is TGTGCCAGCACCCCGGCTTCTCAAGAGACCCAGTACTTC. Full variable domain (outside the CDR3, taken from reference TRBV25-1 and TRBJ2-5): EADIYQTPRYLVIGTGKKITLECSQTMGHDKMYWYQQDPGMELHLIHYSYGVNSTEKGDLSSESTVSRIRTEHFPLTLESARPSHTSQYLCASTPASQETQYFGPGTRLLVL.

J is TRBJ1-1 and V is TRBV11-2; no reliable D call. The CDR3 is 14 residues long. Germline lookup yields CDR1 SGHAT and CDR2 FQNNGV. Trimming stripped 4 bases from V and 3 bases from J, with 12 bases between. Here the CDR3 DNA reads TGTGCCAGCAGCTACAGTTCCAGCCACACTGAAGCTTTCTTT. Translation: CASSYSSSHTEAFF.

This clonotype was observed a single time. The J gene is TRBJ2-7, the V gene TRBV7-9; 13 bases map to TRBD2. The CDR3 is 15 residues long. V was pared by 5 bases and J by 6 bases, with 7 bases of the junction left unmatched. Germline V gene lookup returns CDR1 SEHNR and CDR2 FQNEAQ (reference sequence). CDR3 in amino acids: CASSARTSGSAEQYF. DNA of the CDR3: TGTGCCAGCAGCGCCAGGACTAGCGGGAGCGCCGAGCAGTACTTC.

This clonotype was found a few times. The rearrangement uses TRBV28 and TRBJ2-7; 7 bases align to TRBD2. V dropped 6 bases and J dropped 5; count of bases not matched to a gene: 16. The CDR3 length is 16 residues. CDR1 is MDHEN and CDR2 is SYDVKM in the germline V gene. The CDR3, as DNA: TGTGCCAGCAGCTCAAGGGGAGGGACTCAAAGGGACGAGCAGTACTTC. It codes for CASSSRGGTQRDEQYF.

Only one count was recorded for this clonotype. The chain carries TRBV7-2 and TRBJ2-1; unclear D gene. In germline, CDR1 is SGHTA, CDR2 FQGNSA. This CDR3 contains 13 residues. V was pared by 5 bases and J by 8 bases, with 13 bases between. CDR3 DNA sequence: TGTGCCAGCAGCGAAAGAACCGTGCATGAGCAGTTCTTC. Translating it yields CASSERTVHEQFF.

The chain combines TRBV11-2 with TRBJ1-1; D ambiguous. Trimming stripped 4 bases from V and 4 bases from J, with 16 bases between. The CDR3 is made up of 15 amino acids. From germline, CDR1 is SGHAT and CDR2 FQNNGV. The CDR3, as DNA: TGTGCCAGCAGCTCAAACCACCGGGCCCTCACTGAAGCTTTCTTT. Translated, it gives CASSSNHRALTEAFF.

The V gene is TRBV4-1, the J gene TRBJ2-2, with TRBD2 matching 7 bases. V was clipped by 1 base and J by 4 bases; unmatched bases: 3. Germline CDR1 and CDR2: MGHRA and YSYEKL. CDR3 length equals 15 residues. Written as DNA, the CDR3 is TGCGCCAGCAGCCAAGTAAGGGAGGGCACCGGGGAGCTGTTTTTT. Its translation: CASSQVREGTGELFF.

This clonotype was observed a single time. CDR3 in DNA: TGCGCCAGCGTCCATGGGGGGAACACTGAAGCTTTCTTT. Translated, it gives CASVHGGNTEAFF. The chain employs TRBV10-2 and TRBJ1-1; D is possibly TRBD1 (5 bases). The germline V and J ends were trimmed by 8 bases and 1 base, with 11 bases remaining between them. The length of the CDR3 is 13 residues. Looked up from germline, CDR1 is WSHSY and CDR2 is SAAADI.

The chain joins TRBV29-1 to TRBJ1-1; TRBD1 agrees at 9 bases. CDR3 length: 15 amino acids. Germline CDR1 and CDR2: SQVTM and ANQGSEA. V was pared by 1 base and J by 1 base, with 4 bases of the junction left unmatched. CDR3 coding DNA: TGCAGCGTTGAAGTGGACAGGGGAAAGAACACTGAAGCTTTCTTT. The encoded protein is CSVEVDRGKNTEAFF. The full variable domain, completed using reference TRBV29-1 and TRBJ1-1, is SAVISQKPSRDICQRGTSLTIQCQVDSQVTMMFWYRQQPGQSLTLIATANQGSEATYESGFVIDKFPISRPNLTFSTLTVSNMSPEDSSIYLCSVEVDRGKNTEAFFGQGTRLTVV.

The CDR3 loop is CASSLSGQGAGVFGYTF. Here the CDR3 DNA reads TGTGCCAGCAGTTTATCCGGACAGGGGGCGGGGGTCTTCGGCTACACCTTC. V and J are TRBV27 and TRBJ1-2; 11 bases map to TRBD1. Germline V gene data show CDR1 as MNHEY and CDR2 as SMNVEV (reference sequence). J was trimmed by 8 bases and V by 0 bases; bases with no gene match: 11. The CDR3 sequence is 17 residues long.

The chain recombines TRBV2 with TRBJ2-1; TRBD2 aligns across 10 bases. Trimming at V came to 5 bases and at J to 2 bases, leaving 6 bases not matched to a gene. CDR1 is SNHLY, CDR2 FYNNEI, per germline. This CDR3 comprises 16 residues. The CDR3 protein is CASSYPSGRAYNEQFF. The CDR3 bases are TGTGCCAGCAGTTACCCGAGCGGGAGGGCCTACAATGAGCAGTTCTTC. Full variable domain (missing parts from reference TRBV2 and TRBJ2-1): EPEVTQTPSHQVTQMGQEVILRCVPISNHLYFYWYRQILGQKVEFLVSFYNNEISEKSEIFDDQFSVERPDGSNFTLKIRSTKLEDSAMYFCASSYPSGRAYNEQFFGPGTRLTVL.

This clonotype was observed a single time. The chain uses TRBV7-6 and TRBJ2-2; a weak D match, TRBD2 (5 bases). CDR1 SGHVS and CDR2 FNYEAQ come from the germline V gene. The V end lost 11 bases, the J end lost 0 bases, and 13 bases lay between the germline ends. The CDR3 consists of 14 residues. CDR3 loop: CAGRAGSNTGELFF. The CDR3 DNA sequence: TGTGCCGGACGGGCGGGTTCGAACACCGGGGAGCTGTTTTTT.

This chain joins TRBV7-3 and TRBJ2-5; 9 bases match TRBD2. Trimming removed 5 bases from V and 4 bases from J; junction bases left unmatched: 8. This CDR3 contains 15 residues. Germline V gene lookup returns CDR1 SGHTA and CDR2 FQGTGA. CDR3 in amino acids: CASSPRGREGETQYF. The CDR3 nucleotides read TGTGCCAGCAGCCCCCGAGGGCGGGAGGGAGAGACCCAGTACTTC.

This chain links TRBV28 with TRBJ1-4; 8 bases align to TRBD1. Trimming took 5 bases from V and 8 from J; bases not matched to a gene: 7. The germline CDR1 and CDR2 sequences are MDHEN and SYDVKM. The CDR3 spans 14 residues. In DNA, the CDR3 is TGTGCCAGCAGTCTCGGACAGGGCCGGGAAAAACTGTTTTTT. The encoded protein is CASSLGQGREKLFF.

The DNA for the CDR3 is TGTGCCAGCAGATACGACAGCAGCTATCAAGAGACCCAGTACTTC. It encodes CASRYDSSYQETQYF. The chain carries TRBV12-3 or TRBV12-4 and TRBJ2-5; possibly TRBD1 for D (5 bases). The CDR3 runs 15 residues. Trimming stripped 6 bases from V and 2 bases from J, with 16 bases between.

The chain uses TRBV11-2 and TRBJ2-7; perhaps D is TRBD1 or TRBD2 (5 bases each). Trimming took 0 bases from V and 6 from J, leaving 9 bases between them. CDR3 size: 13 residues. Germline V gene sequence: CDR1 SGHAT, CDR2 FQNNGV. The CDR3 region has the DNA TGTGCCAGCAGCTTAGACCATGGGGGCGAGCAGTACTTC. Translated: CASSLDHGGEQYF.

The V and J genes are TRBV10-2 and TRBJ2-7; the D is unclear. This CDR3 is built from 13 residues. Trimming took off 3 bases at V and 1 base at J, with 7 bases between the two ends. Germline V gives CDR1 WSHSY, CDR2 SAAADI. The CDR3 sequence: CASSDQVSYEQYF. CDR3 DNA: TGCGCCAGCAGTGATCAGGTATCCTACGAGCAGTACTTC.

This sequence joins TRBV9 and TRBJ2-2; 11 bases are shared with TRBD2. The CDR3 is 16 amino acids. V trimming: 1 base; J trimming: 3 bases; junction bases outside the gene matches: 2. CDR1 SGDLS and CDR2 YYNGEE come from the germline V gene. CDR3 protein: CASSVRLAGYTGELFF. The DNA for the CDR3 is TGTGCCAGCAGCGTAAGACTAGCGGGGTACACCGGGGAGCTGTTTTTT.

In its sample, this clonotype was seen once. CDR3 sequence (DNA): TGTGCCAGCAGCTTGAGGAGGGTGGGGGGTCAGGAGACCCAGTACTTC. This sequence encodes CASSLRRVGGQETQYF. The gene calls are TRBV5-4 and TRBJ2-5; TRBD2 is a possible D gene (6 bases). V lost 1 base, J lost 5 bases, and 18 bases lay in between. This CDR3 contains 16 residues. Germline CDR1 is SGHNT and CDR2 is YYREEE (reference sequence).

The chain has TRBV5-1 and TRBJ2-7; D perhaps matches TRBD2 (6 bases). The V end was cut by 1 base, the J end by 0 bases, with 11 bases between. The CDR3 consists of 15 residues. CDR1 and CDR2 from the germline V gene are SGHRS and YFSETQ. CDR3 loop: CASSLTRELSYEQYF. DNA of the CDR3: TGCGCCAGCAGCTTGACCCGGGAGCTCTCCTACGAGCAGTACTTC.

This chain joins TRBV30 and TRBJ2-3; TRBD2 agrees at 7 bases. The V and J ends lost 0 bases and 6 bases, in that order; junction bases with no gene match: 6. The germline CDR1 and CDR2 sequences are GTSNPN and SVGIG (reference sequence). CDR3 length equals 14 residues. CDR3 DNA sequence: TGTGCCTGGAGTGTTCGGGGGAGGGTGGATACGCAGTATTTT. It encodes CAWSVRGRVDTQYF. The full variable domain, in which reference TRBV30 and TRBJ2-3 provide the parts outside the CDR3, is SQTIHQWPATLVQPVGSPLSLECTVEGTSNPNLYWYRQAAGRGLQLLFYSVGIGQISSEVPQNLSASRPQDRQFILSSKKLLLSDSGFYLCAWSVRGRVDTQYFGPGTRLTVL.

The chain couples TRBV19 to TRBJ2-1; TRBD1 might be the D (6 bases). This CDR3 is built from 14 residues. Looked up from germline, CDR1 is LNHDA and CDR2 is SQIVND (reference sequence). V shed 5 bases and J shed 8 bases, with 16 bases lying between them. CDR3 sequence reads: CASSLLQGSDEQFF. DNA of the CDR3: TGTGCCAGTAGTTTACTACAGGGTAGTGATGAGCAGTTCTTC.

The chain couples TRBV5-4 to TRBJ2-7, with 9 bases fitting TRBD2. The CDR3 is made up of 15 amino acids. Germline trimming cut 3 bases from V and 2 bases from J; bases unmatched to any gene: 6. From germline, CDR1 is SGHNT and CDR2 YYREEE (reference sequence). The CDR3 reads CASSYGTSSTYEQYF. Written as DNA, the CDR3 is TGTGCCAGCAGCTACGGGACTAGCAGCACCTACGAGCAGTACTTC.

V usage is TRBV6-5 and J usage is TRBJ2-1, with a possible D match to TRBD2 (5 bases). Looked up from germline, CDR1 is MNHEY and CDR2 is SVGAGI. Trimming took off 4 bases at V and 4 bases at J, with 8 bases between the two ends. The CDR3 has 13 residues. CDR3 loop: CASSFREYNEQFF. The CDR3 DNA sequence: TGTGCCAGCAGTTTTAGGGAGTACAATGAGCAGTTCTTC.

The rearrangement joins TRBV7-2 to TRBJ2-7; D gene unclear. Germline CDR1 reads SGHTA; CDR2 reads FQGNSA. The CDR3 length is 13 residues. Trimming took off 3 bases at V and 3 bases at J, with 9 bases between the two ends. The CDR3 region has the DNA TGTGCCAGCAGCTTGGATGACGGCTACGAGCAGTACTTC. This translates into CASSLDDGYEQYF.

V gene TRBV5-1 combines with J gene TRBJ2-7, with 7 bases aligning to TRBD1. V shed 5 bases and J 3 bases; nucleotides not matched to a gene: 5. The CDR3 is 13 amino acids. Per the germline V gene, CDR1 is SGHRS and CDR2 is YFSETQ. The CDR3 DNA reads TGCGCCAGCAGGTATAGGACAGGCTACGAGCAGTACTTC. Translating it yields CASRYRTGYEQYF.

The CDR3 region is CASGTIGNTEAFF. The CDR3 nucleotides read TGTGCCAGCGGGACAATCGGGAACACTGAAGCTTTCTTT. The chain couples TRBV6-5 to TRBJ1-1; TRBD1 is a possible D gene (6 bases). Germline V gene lookup returns CDR1 MNHEY and CDR2 SVGAGI. CDR3 length: 13 residues. V dropped 8 bases and J dropped 1 base, with 11 bases sitting between them.